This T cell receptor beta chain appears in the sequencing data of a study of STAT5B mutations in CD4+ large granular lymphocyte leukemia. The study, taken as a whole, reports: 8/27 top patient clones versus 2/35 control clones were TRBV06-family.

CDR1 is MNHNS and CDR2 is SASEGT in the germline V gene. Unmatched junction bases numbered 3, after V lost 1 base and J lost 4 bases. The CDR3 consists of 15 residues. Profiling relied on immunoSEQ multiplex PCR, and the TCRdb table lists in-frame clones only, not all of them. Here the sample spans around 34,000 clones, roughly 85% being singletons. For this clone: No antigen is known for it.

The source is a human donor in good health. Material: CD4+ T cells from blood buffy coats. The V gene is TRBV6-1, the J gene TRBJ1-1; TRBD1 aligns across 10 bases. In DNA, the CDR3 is TGTGCCAGCAGTGAAGTCGGGACAGGGGTCACTGAAGCTTTCTTT. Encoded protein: CASSEVGTGVTEAFF.